These 10 T cell receptor beta chains originate from one sample sequenced in a study of molecular identifiers for immune sequencing clone quantification. TCRdb called the PCR reads again in MiXCR, with one record for every CDR3 protein. Altogether approximately 500,000 distinct CDR3 sequences are present, under 30% being singletons, with the ten largest covering around 0.78%. Specimen: naive CD8+ T cells from blood, with Jurkat cell RNA spiked in. Described subset: FACS-sorted CD8+CD4-CCR7+CD45RA+ naive T cells. These receptors were obtained from a human donor in good health. Some libraries in this study had Jurkat cell RNA spiked in.

This clonotype has a handful of counts. The V call is TRBV5-3, the J call TRBJ2-3; D is perhaps TRBD1 or TRBD2 (5 bases each). TRBV5-3 is an open reading frame whose function is uncertain. This CDR3 is 18 amino acids long. Trimming took 8 bases from V and 0 from J, leaving 25 bases between them. The CDR3: CASRDRDPWATSTDTQYF. CDR3 DNA: TGTGCCAGCAGGGACCGGGACCCATGGGCGACTAGCACAGATACGCAGTATTTT.

V is TRBV28 and J is TRBJ2-5; 11 positions agree with TRBD2. Trimming took 4 bases from V and 4 from J; bases not matched to a gene: 5. CDR3 length: 15 residues. Germline V CDR1 and CDR2: MDHEN, SYDVKM. CDR3 residues: CASSYSGRDTETQYF. The CDR3 DNA is TGTGCCAGCAGTTATAGCGGGAGGGACACAGAGACCCAGTACTTC.

This clonotype was counted a few times. The J gene is TRBJ2-1, the V gene TRBV13, with 7 bases identical to TRBD2. Per germline, CDR1 PRHDT and CDR2 FYEKMQ (reference sequence). The CDR3 has 15 amino acids. V shed 8 bases, J shed 6 bases, and the junction held 13 bases outside the gene matches. The CDR3 bases are TGTGCCAGCCAATCTCGATATGGCGGGGGCAATGAGCAGTTCTTC. This gives the protein CASQSRYGGGNEQFF.

The chain carries TRBV6-5 and TRBJ2-5; D is perhaps TRBD1 or TRBD2 (5 bases each). Trimming took off 2 bases at V and 5 bases at J, with 12 bases between the two ends. Germline V CDR1 and CDR2: MNHEY, SVGAGI. This CDR3 spans 14 amino acids. CDR3: CASSYRGERETQYF. The CDR3 coding sequence is TGTGCCAGCAGTTACCGAGGGGAGCGCGAGACCCAGTACTTC.

This clonotype was detected ten times or more. The chain joins TRBV5-6 to TRBJ1-2; 7 bases agree with TRBD1. CDR3 length: 13 amino acids. Trimming at V came to 1 base and at J to 8 bases, leaving 5 bases not matched to a gene. In germline, CDR1 is SGHDT, CDR2 YYEEEE. The CDR3 DNA sequence: TGTGCCAGCAGCTTGAAGGGGGCGCAGGGCTACACCTTC. This gives the protein CASSLKGAQGYTF.

Concerning this clonotype itself: At one end, the junction sequence differs from germline, possibly due to a read error. The chain carries TRBV3-1 and TRBJ2-5; 7 bases are shared with TRBD1. CDR1 and CDR2 (germline): LGHDT, YNNKEL (reference sequence). The CDR3 runs to 17 residues. CDR3 region: CASSQGVPGQYQETQDF. As DNA, the CDR3 is TGTGCCAGCAGCCAAGGAGTTCCGGGACAGTACCAAGAGACCCAGGACTTC.

This clonotype came up a few times. The rearrangement links TRBV12-5 to TRBJ2-7, with D unresolved. The CDR3 is 12 amino acids. The V end was cut by 5 bases, the J end by 3 bases, with 8 bases between. Germline V gene lookup returns CDR1 LGHNT and CDR2 FRNRAP. The CDR3: CASGVTVYEQYF. DNA for the CDR3: TGTGCTAGTGGTGTGACGGTCTACGAGCAGTACTTC.

The chain has TRBV3-1 and TRBJ2-5, with D possibly being TRBD1 or TRBD2 (5 bases each). Germline V CDR1 and CDR2: LGHDT, YNNKEL (reference sequence). Trimming took 5 bases from V and 1 from J, leaving 11 bases between them. The CDR3 consists of 14 residues. The CDR3 loop reads CASSSSGTQETQYF. CDR3 nucleotide sequence: TGTGCCAGCAGCTCCTCAGGGACCCAAGAGACCCAGTACTTC.

This clonotype was seen only a few times. The genes are TRBV7-8 and TRBJ2-1; D possibly uses TRBD1 or TRBD2 (6 bases each). Germline CDR1 and CDR2: SGHVS and FQNEAQ. The length of the CDR3 is 15 residues. The ends were cut back, 2 bases at V and 5 bases at J, with 13 bases in the middle. This CDR3 is CASSLIGGPNNEQFF. CDR3 nucleotides: TGTGCCAGCAGCTTAATAGGGGGGCCCAACAATGAGCAGTTCTTC.

This clonotype occurred once. This may arise from a read error, as a much more abundant clone is one base away. The chain employs TRBV5-1 and TRBJ2-7; D is uncertain. The germline gives CDR1 SGHRS, CDR2 YFSETQ. The CDR3 is 12 residues long. This CDR3 reads CASCLVAYEQYF. CDR3 nucleotides: TGCGCCAGCTGCTTGGTAGCCTACGAGCAGTACTTC.